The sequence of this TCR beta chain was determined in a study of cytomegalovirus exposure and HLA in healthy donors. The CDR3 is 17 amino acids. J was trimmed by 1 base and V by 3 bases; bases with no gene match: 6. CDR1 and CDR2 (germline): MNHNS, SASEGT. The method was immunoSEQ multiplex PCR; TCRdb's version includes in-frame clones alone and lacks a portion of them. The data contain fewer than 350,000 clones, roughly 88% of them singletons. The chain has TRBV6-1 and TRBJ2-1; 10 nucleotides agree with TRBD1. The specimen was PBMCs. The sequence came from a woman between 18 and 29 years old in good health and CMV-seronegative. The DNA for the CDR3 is TGTGCCAGCAGTGACACGGACAGGGGGTCATCCTACAATGAGCAGTTCTTC. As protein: CASSDTDRGSSYNEQFF.